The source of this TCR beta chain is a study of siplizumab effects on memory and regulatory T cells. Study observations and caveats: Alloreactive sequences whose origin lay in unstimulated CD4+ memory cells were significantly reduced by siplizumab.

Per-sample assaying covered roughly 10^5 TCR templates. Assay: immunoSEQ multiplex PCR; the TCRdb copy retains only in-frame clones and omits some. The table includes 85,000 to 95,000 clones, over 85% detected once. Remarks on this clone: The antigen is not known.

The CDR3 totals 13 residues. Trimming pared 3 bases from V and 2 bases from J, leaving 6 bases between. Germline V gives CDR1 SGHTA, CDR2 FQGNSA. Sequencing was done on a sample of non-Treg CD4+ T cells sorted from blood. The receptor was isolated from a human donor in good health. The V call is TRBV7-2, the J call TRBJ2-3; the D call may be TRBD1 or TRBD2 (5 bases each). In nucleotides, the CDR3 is TGTGCCAGCAGCTTGGGGGTCACAGATACGCAGTATTTT. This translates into CASSLGVTDTQYF.